This entry concerns a single T cell receptor (beta chain). The antigen is unknown. Some clones are missing from TCRdb's copy, which holds only in-frame ones; the method was immunoSEQ multiplex PCR. This sample has more than 110,000 clones, with about nine tenths found just once. The sample originates from a study of cytomegalovirus exposure and HLA in healthy donors. The donors were part of the validation cohort of 120 subjects. That cohort was separate from the first cohort, which comprised 500 to 850 subjects. Study results and limitations: The study put 160 or so TCR beta chains on its list as cytomegalovirus-associated. A few chains linked to CMV were shown in vitro to be specific for CMV antigens.

The CDR3 runs 15 residues. Germline values: CDR1 MNHNS, CDR2 SASEGT. Germline trimming cut 1 base from V and 3 bases from J; bases unmatched to any gene: 3. This receptor was obtained from a man aged 18 to 29 in good health and CMV-seronegative. The rearrangement joins TRBV6-1 to TRBJ2-1, with 7 bases fitting TRBD1. The sample comprised PBMCs. Written as DNA, the CDR3 is TGTGCCAGCAGTGAAGGGACAGGCTTCTACAATGAGCAGTTCTTC. It codes for CASSEGTGFYNEQFF.